This T cell receptor beta chain came from a study of CD8+CD57+ T cells in acquired aplastic anemia. Across the study: Quantities of DNA derived from sorted CD4+ and CD8+ cells averaged around 3.2 ug.

Genomic DNA, the template, was used for profiling of the TCR beta VDJ and CDR3. TCRdb called the reads again in MiXCR, with one record for every CDR3 protein. This table has roughly 260,000 distinct CDR3 sequences, around 46% appearing once. Before being chosen for sequencing, patients had shown CD8+CD57+ cell expansion by flow cytometry. The enrolled patients all had severe acquired aplastic anemia. This CDR3 is built from 13 residues. The V gene lost 3 bases and the J gene lost 8 bases, with 11 bases spanning the gap. Germline-derived CDR1 and CDR2 are SGDLS and YYNGEE. Remarks on this clonotype: What it binds is unknown.

Study-wide results and limits: Researchers report that twenty-nine CD8+ CDR3 sequences appeared in both patients and controls. CD8+ Simpson's diversity in patients was not significantly different from that in controls.

This receptor was taken from a human donor with aplastic anemia. The material sequenced was sorted CD4+, CD8+, or CD8+CD57+ T cells (not recorded which) from PBMCs. The chain carries TRBV9 and TRBJ1-4; D gene ambiguous. CDR3 DNA sequence: TGTGCCAGCAGCGAGGGAGGGCGGGAAAAACTGTTTTTT. It specifies CASSEGGREKLFF. Drawing the rest from reference TRBV9 and TRBJ1-4, the complete variable domain is DSGVTQTPKHLITATGQRVTLRCSPRSGDLSVYWYQQSLDQGLQFLIQYYNGEERAKGNILERFSAQQFPDLHSELNLSSLELGDSALYFCASSEGGREKLFFGSGTQLSVL.